These 7 T cell receptor beta chains were all obtained from the same sample, sequenced in a study of low-dose radiotherapy and immunotherapy resistance in tumors. Time point given: before trial treatment. Both TCRalpha and TCRbeta chains were reverse transcribed with V-gene-specific primers. The PCR that amplified TCRs ran for roughly 20 cycles, relying on a constant-region primer and a V-primer adapter. TCRdb re-derived calls from the reads in MiXCR, one entry per CDR3 protein. Of 65,000 to 100,000 distinct CDR3 sequences listed, about a sixth are singletons. This specimen consisted of PBMCs, obtained before treatment. All receptors derive from a male donor with prostate cancer.

The chain links TRBV28 to TRBJ1-1, with D unclear. CDR3 length: 15 residues. The germline CDR1 and CDR2 sequences are MDHEN and SYDVKM. Trimming shortened V by 6 bases and J by 4 bases, and 18 bases separated the two germline ends. The CDR3 sequence: CASSPSGWGGTEAFF. The CDR3 DNA sequence: TGTGCCAGCAGCCCCTCGGGGTGGGGAGGCACTGAAGCTTTCTTT.

The chain couples TRBV21-1 to TRBJ2-1; the table's D call, TRBD1, has no DNA check behind it. TRBV21-1 is labeled a pseudogene. The CDR3 totals 16 residues. The CDR3 loop reads CASSRGQFGRYNEQFF. CDR3 in DNA: TGTGCCAGCAGCAGAGGCCAATTTGGGCGGTACAATGAGCAGTTCTTC.

This clonotype was observed at least ten times. The chain joins TRBV29-1 to TRBJ2-1; D might be TRBD1 or TRBD2, each matching 6 bases. Trimming left V 1 base short and J 8 bases short, with 15 bases between. Germline loops: CDR1 SQVTM, CDR2 ANQGSEA. The CDR3 sequence is 14 residues long. CDR3 residues: CSVEGGASLYEQFF. The CDR3 coding sequence is TGCAGCGTTGAAGGGGGGGCCAGTTTGTATGAGCAGTTCTTC.

This clonotype appeared many times. V usage is TRBV11-2 and J usage is TRBJ1-1; D gene uncertain. CDR3 length equals 12 residues. The ends were cut back, 5 bases at V and 5 bases at J, with 9 bases in the middle. Germline V gene lookup returns CDR1 SGHAT and CDR2 FQNNGV. CDR3 nucleotide sequence: TGTGCCAGCAGCCCCGATGCGACTGAAGCTTTCTTT. Its translation: CASSPDATEAFF.

This clonotype has at least ten counts. This chain uses TRBV7-9 with TRBJ2-1, with D unclear. CDR3 length: 15 residues. The V end lost 5 bases, the J end lost 0 bases, and 11 bases lay between the germline ends. From germline, CDR1 is SEHNR and CDR2 FQNEAQ (reference sequence). Here the CDR3 DNA reads TGTGCCAGCAGCGCTCGACTGGGCTCCTACAATGAGCAGTTCTTC. Its protein is CASSARLGSYNEQFF.

The table lists this clonotype with many counts. The V and J genes are TRBV21-1 and TRBJ2-1; the table's D gene call, TRBD1, was not cross checked with the DNA. TRBV21-1 is marked as a pseudogene. This CDR3 is 16 amino acids long. CDR3 DNA: TGTGCCAGCAGCAAAAGGGGACAGGGGGTTGTCAATGAGCAGTTCTTC. It specifies CASSKRGQGVVNEQFF.

This clonotype was observed a handful of times. This chain joins TRBV2 and TRBJ2-1; 10 positions match TRBD2. There are 14 residues in the CDR3. Germline CDR1 and CDR2: SNHLY and FYNNEI. The CDR3, as DNA: TGTGCTTGCGGGACTAGCGATCAGAGCAATGAGCAGTTCTTC. This encodes CACGTSDQSNEQFF.